This TCR beta chain comes out of a study of T cells in Graves' hyperthyroidism and ophthalmopathy. Notes on the study in general: Stable hyperthyroidism and ophthalmopathy were separated using 13 V-J signatures.

Graves' hyperthyroidism is called stable when ophthalmopathy does not progress within 18 months. The PBMCs studied were ones that came from approximately 9.9 ml fresh peripheral blood. The germline CDR1 and CDR2 sequences are DFQATT and SNEGSKA (reference sequence). The CDR3 totals 14 residues. Trimming removed 6 bases from V and 3 bases from J, with 18 bases in between. The CDR3 regions of TCR beta were amplified from RNA transcripts. Using the HTBI primer set, a first-round RT-PCR was run on the TCR CDR3. MiXCR was run by TCRdb on the multiplex PCR reads, yielding one entry per CDR3 protein. Found here are around 300,000 distinct CDR3 sequences, more than 11% of them singletons; the top ten hold 20% to 25%. Remarks on this clonotype: Its antigen remains unidentified.

Sequencing used blood. The genes are TRBV20-1 and TRBJ2-7; possibly TRBD1 or TRBD2 for D (7 bases each). The receptor was isolated from a young woman with Graves' hyperthyroidism. For the CDR3, the DNA is TGCAGTGCCGAGGGGGGGACAGTCGGCTACGAGCAGTACTTC. This codes for CSAEGGTVGYEQYF.